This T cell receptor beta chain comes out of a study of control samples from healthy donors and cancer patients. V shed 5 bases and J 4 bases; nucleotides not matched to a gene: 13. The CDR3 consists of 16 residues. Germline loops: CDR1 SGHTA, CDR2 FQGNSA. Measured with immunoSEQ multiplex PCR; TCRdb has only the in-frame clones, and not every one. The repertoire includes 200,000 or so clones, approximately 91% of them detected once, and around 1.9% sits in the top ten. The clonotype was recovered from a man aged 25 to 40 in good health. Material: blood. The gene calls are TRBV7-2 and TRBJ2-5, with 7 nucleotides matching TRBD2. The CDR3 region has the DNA TGTGCCAGCAGCGGGAGGGCCACGGCCCGGCGAGAGACCCAGTACTTC. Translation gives CASSGRATARRETQYF.